Listed here is a single TCR beta chain. This sample was included in a study of T cell changes during pregnancy in multiple sclerosis. Germline V CDR1 and CDR2: MNHEY, SMNVEV (reference sequence). This CDR3 spans 15 amino acids. Trimming pared 1 base from V and 3 bases from J, leaving 13 bases between. Assay: immunoSEQ multiplex PCR; the TCRdb copy retains only in-frame clones and omits some. The table has about 86,000 clones, around 93% seen once. The specimen comprised peripheral blood, sampled in the first trimester of pregnancy. The TCR comes from a female donor in good health, enrolled as a control in a pregnancy study. The chain carries TRBV27 and TRBJ2-7, with a tentative D call TRBD2 (7 bases). CDR3 region: CASSLLGGPNYEQYF. The CDR3 DNA reads TGTGCCAGCAGTTTATTGGGGGGGCCAAACTACGAGCAGTACTTC.